This TCR beta chain was recovered during a study of monozygotic twins with inflammatory bowel disease (dated by TCRdb to the late 2010s). Concerning the study at large: The complete study included 28 monozygotic twin pairs: 19 IBD-discordant Danish pairs and nine German pairs, of which four were IBD-concordant and five were IBD-discordant. Disease-associated traits were sought mainly through comparisons between IBD patients and their genetically identical healthy co-twins within discordant pairs. Each individual had, on average, about 151 000 unique TCRalpha sequences and 181 000 unique TCRbeta sequences available for analysis.

What the work shows at the level of the full study, not this receptor alone: Compared with healthy twins, IBD patients shared fewer clonotypes with other individuals, and the difference was most pronounced in patients with signs of disease activity. Differing immunosuppressive treatments among patients may have added background noise and inter-individual variability to the repertoires. The results gave no support for a single strong signal or clonotype linked to IBD. The analysis was unable to tell different T cell subtypes apart. Repertoire similarity did not differ between concordant and discordant twins, which could be due to limited statistical power. TCRbeta repertoire diversity, by inverse Simpson index, was decreased in IBD patients compared with their healthy co-twins.

The receptor library was made with 5' RACE. Each TCR library was prepared from 3,500 to 4,500 ng of total RNA. cDNA was synthesized with SMARTScribe reverse transcriptase in eight separate reactions per sample. Unique molecular identifiers containing a 6-nucleotide sample barcode were introduced through template switching during cDNA synthesis. Amplification of TCRalpha and TCRbeta cDNA involved two nested PCRs of 16 and 9 cycles, and each PCR was followed by bead purification. Before amplification, the cDNA was both treated with uracil DNA-glycosylase and purified with the QIAquick PCR purification kit. The second PCR was the step at which Illumina TruSeq-compatible adapters and sample-specific barcodes were added. Library quality and concentration were checked on TapeStation and Qubit, and libraries were pooled at about 4.9 ng each. Sequencing of pooled libraries was carried out on an Illumina HiSeq2500 single-index Rapid Run using 2 x 100 bp reads and custom sequencing primers. The paper's data handling went like this. MiGEC version 1.2.6 was used for UMI-based consensus assembly to correct PCR and sequencing errors. MiXCR version 2.1.1 was used for V(D)J alignment, clonotype assembly and CDR3 extraction. Gene usage, clonotype sharing and MAIT/NKT TCR abundance were normalised by analysing the top 1000, 10 000 and 20 000 clonotypes per sample. Diversity was computed as the inverse Simpson index with the vegan R package after downsampling to 27 000 UMIs. Statistical testing used paired Mann-Whitney U tests on the discordant twin pairs and applied Benjamini-Hochberg correction for multiple testing. TCRdb reprocessed the reads; each CDR3 protein sequence makes one entry, and DNA is unavailable. The authors' filters were not applied to this entry. The sample's table lists a count of some 450,000 distinct CDR3 sequences. 2% to 3% of the sample is held by the ten biggest clonotypes.

From each donor, a roughly 2.6 ml peripheral blood sample was collected into PAXgene tubes and stored at -80 degrees C. Without T cell sorting, total RNA was isolated from whole blood using the PAXgene blood miRNA kit on an automated QIAcube. Peripheral blood from monozygotic twin pairs concordant or discordant for inflammatory bowel disease was subjected to deep TCRalpha and TCRbeta repertoire profiling with unique molecular barcoding. Smoking habits were recorded for all twin pairs, and each individual was classified as a current, former or never smoker. As concerns this clonotype: What antigen it recognizes has not been identified.

Measured from the cysteine to the phenylalanine, the CDR3 is 15 residues long. This entry has no DNA. From the germline V gene, CDR1 is SGDLS and CDR2 is YYNGEE. The rearranged chain carries TRBV9 and TRBJ2-1; absent DNA, TCRdb's TRBD1 call cannot be checked. This TCR was recovered from a human donor with ulcerative colitis or Crohn's disease, or a healthy co-twin of an affected twin (not recorded which). Sequenced: blood. The CDR3 loop reads CASSVGGQSYNEQFF. The variable domain in full, with residues beyond the CDR3 obtained from the reference TRBV9 and TRBJ2-1 genes, is DSGVTQTPKHLITATGQRVTLRCSPRSGDLSVYWYQQSLDQGLQFLIQYYNGEERAKGNILERFSAQQFPDLHSELNLSSLELGDSALYFCASSVGGQSYNEQFFGPGTRLTVL.